This TCR beta chain is drawn from a study of CD8+ T cells in alopecia areata. There are 15 residues in the CDR3. Germline CDR1 reads MNHEY; CDR2 reads SVGAGI. The V segment lost 6 bases and the J segment 6 bases; nucleotides outside the gene matches: 9. With respect to this clone: Its specificity is unknown.

General study findings and limits: Clarity of TCR sharing across patients fell short of that in mice, possibly HLA-related. The study found higher clonality in lesional than normal scalp, especially in alopecia totalis/universalis.

The sorting of PBMCs gave CD4+ and CD8+ T cells. As the sequencing template, cDNA was produced by extracting RNA and reverse transcribing it. Sequencing used immunoSEQ multiplex PCR; TCRdb keeps in-frame clones, though not all of them. The sample lists around 97,000 clones, roughly 50% occurring once. The chain links TRBV6-5 to TRBJ2-2; TRBD1 matches at 8 bases. This receptor was taken from a human donor in good health. The source material was CD4+ T cells sorted from blood. For the CDR3, the DNA is TGTGCCAGCAGCCTCAGGGGGCCTAACCCCGGGGAGCTGTTTTTT. This encodes CASSLRGPNPGELFF.